This T cell receptor beta chain originates from a study of graft-versus-host responses after intestinal transplantation. Study observations and caveats: Recipient marrow harbored GvH clones, some of which surfaced first in ileum or blood.

V dropped 5 bases and J dropped 4; count of bases not matched to a gene: 6. CDR1 and CDR2 from the germline V gene are SGHAT and FQNNGV. The CDR3 is 14 amino acids. A note on this clone: Its antigen is unidentified.

Sequencing was performed with immunoSEQ multiplex PCR; in TCRdb, only in-frame clones are kept and a portion is missing. The table lists tens of thousands of clones, about four fifths of them singletons. Source: unstimulated CD4+ T cells sorted from spleen or lymph node cells, taken before intestinal transplant. V is TRBV11-2 and J is TRBJ1-1, with 8 positions matching TRBD1. The sequence was obtained from a human donor who received an intestinal transplant. The CDR3 loop is CASSRTGRFTEAFF. The CDR3 region has the DNA TGTGCCAGCAGCCGGACAGGGCGGTTCACTGAAGCTTTCTTT.